These 32 T cell receptor beta chains were sequenced from one sample in a study of T cells in Graves' hyperthyroidism and ophthalmopathy. Researchers took RNA transcripts and amplified the TCR beta CDR3 regions from them. During a first-round RT-PCR of the TCR CDR3, the HTBI primer set was used. A single record per CDR3 protein comes from TCRdb applying MiXCR to the multiplex PCR reads. The sample yields around 690,000 distinct CDR3 sequences, approximately 15% seen once. Sequences were obtained from blood. All receptors derive from a man between 50 and 59 years old with Graves' hyperthyroidism.

This clonotype was found many times. The V and J genes are TRBV28 and TRBJ2-7, with unresolved D. Trimming stripped 5 bases from V and 3 bases from J, with 11 bases between. The CDR3 totals 13 residues. Looked up from germline, CDR1 is MDHEN and CDR2 is SYDVKM. The CDR3 DNA follows: TGTGCCAGCAGTCAATACACTTACTACGAGCAGTACTTC. It encodes CASSQYTYYEQYF.

This clonotype was recorded at least ten times. The genes are TRBV4-3 and TRBJ2-5; 9 bases fit TRBD1. The CDR3 totals 16 residues. J lost 3 bases, V lost 0 bases, and 5 bases had no gene match. The V gene's germline CDR1 is LGHNA and CDR2 YSLEER. CDR3 protein: CASSQERTGVEETQYF. CDR3 DNA: TGCGCCAGCAGCCAAGAGCGGACAGGGGTAGAAGAGACCCAGTACTTC.

This chain joins TRBV4-3 and TRBJ2-1; 10 bases agree with TRBD2. The junction had 2 bases not matched to a gene; V was cut back by 0 bases and J by 6 bases. Germline loops: CDR1 LGHNA, CDR2 YSLEER. This CDR3 contains 15 residues. CDR3 bases: TGCGCCAGCAGCCAAGATTGGACTAGCGGCAATGAGCAGTTCTTC. Its protein product is CASSQDWTSGNEQFF.

Only a few counts were recorded for this clonotype. The V gene is TRBV14, the J gene TRBJ2-2, with a weak D call TRBD2 (6 bases). CDR1 and CDR2 (germline): SGHDN, FVKESK. The CDR3 totals 19 residues. V was trimmed by 0 bases and J by 2 bases, leaving 19 bases between them. The CDR3 region has the DNA TGTGCCAGCAGCCAAGATCCCCCCGGGGTAGCGGATAACACCGGGGAGCTGTTTTTT. Its protein product is CASSQDPPGVADNTGELFF.

This clonotype was observed many times. The chain joins TRBV2 to TRBJ1-1; D unresolved. CDR1 and CDR2 from the germline V gene are SNHLY and FYNNEI. Deletions cut 4 bases from V and 10 bases from J, with 13 bases between. This CDR3 is 12 amino acids long. DNA for the CDR3: TGTGCCAGCAGTGTAGGGCCCGAGGTAGCTTTCTTT. Its protein is CASSVGPEVAFF. Filled out from reference TRBV2 and TRBJ1-1, the complete variable domain reads EPEVTQTPSHQVTQMGQEVILRCVPISNHLYFYWYRQILGQKVEFLVSFYNNEISEKSEIFDDQFSVERPDGSNFTLKIRSTKLEDSAMYFCASSVGPEVAFFGQGTRLTVV.

The V gene is TRBV20-1, the J gene TRBJ2-2, with TRBD1 matching over 8 bases. Trimming removed 1 base from V and 0 bases from J; junction bases left unmatched: 7. CDR1 is DFQATT and CDR2 is SNEGSKA in the germline V gene (reference sequence). This CDR3 has 17 amino acids. The CDR3 region is CSARAKPGGPNTGELFF. CDR3 nucleotides: TGCAGTGCTAGAGCGAAACCAGGGGGCCCGAACACCGGGGAGCTGTTTTTT.

This clonotype has at least ten counts. The rearrangement joins TRBV6-1 to TRBJ1-1; 9 nucleotides line up with TRBD1. Germline CDR1 MNHNS, CDR2 SASEGT. The CDR3 is 16 amino acids. The V segment lost 5 bases and the J segment 3 bases; nucleotides outside the gene matches: 10. The CDR3 protein is CASSSPGTGPDTEAFF. The CDR3 coding sequence is TGTGCCAGCAGTTCCCCCGGGACAGGGCCGGACACTGAAGCTTTCTTT.

The chain is built from TRBV27 and TRBJ2-7; 8 bases map to TRBD2. The V gene end was trimmed by 6 bases and the J gene end by 6 bases; junction bases not matched to a gene: 13. The CDR3 extends over 15 amino acids. Germline values: CDR1 MNHEY, CDR2 SMNVEV (reference sequence). CDR3 residues: CASRTTSGKACEQYF. CDR3 nucleotide sequence: TGTGCCAGCAGGACTACTAGCGGAAAAGCCTGCGAGCAGTACTTC.

This rearrangement joins TRBV4-3 to TRBJ2-7; 13 bases map to TRBD2. The CDR3 loop spans 18 amino acids. Germline CDR1 is LGHNA and CDR2 is YSLEER. V lost 2 bases to trimming and J lost 3 bases; unmatched junction nucleotides: 10. The CDR3 loop is CASSQWLNGLAGDYEQYF. CDR3 DNA sequence: TGCGCCAGCAGCCAATGGTTGAATGGACTAGCGGGAGACTACGAGCAGTACTTC.

As to this clonotype: A much larger clone sits a single nucleotide away, making a read error possible. The chain is built from TRBV14 and TRBJ2-2; no clear D gene. Germline-derived CDR1 and CDR2 are SGHDN and FVKESK. The CDR3 contains 15 residues. The CDR3 nucleotides are TGTACCAGCAGCCTCGCTTGGCTAAGGACCGGGGAGCTGTTTTTT. Its protein is CTSSLAWLRTGELFF.

V gene TRBV3-1 combines with J gene TRBJ2-3; no clear D gene. V was shortened by 5 bases and J by 1 base, with 13 bases between the two germline ends. CDR1 LGHDT and CDR2 YNNKEL come from the germline V gene (reference sequence). The length of the CDR3 is 15 residues. The CDR3 sequence: CASSNLLVRTDTQYF. The CDR3 coding sequence is TGTGCCAGCAGCAACCTTCTAGTGCGCACAGATACGCAGTATTTT.

The gene calls are TRBV9 and TRBJ2-1; 13 nucleotides line up with TRBD2. The CDR3 is made up of 17 amino acids. Germline CDR1 is SGDLS and CDR2 is YYNGEE. Trimming removed 0 bases from V and 7 bases from J; junction bases left unmatched: 7. CDR3 DNA sequence: TGTGCCAGCAGCGTAGAGAGACTAGCGGGAGGAAGGAATGAGCAGTTCTTC. Amino acid sequence: CASSVERLAGGRNEQFF.

This chain joins TRBV10-3 and TRBJ2-7; D perhaps matches TRBD2 (6 bases). V was cut by 10 bases and J by 0 bases, with 10 bases left in between. CDR1 and CDR2 (germline): ENHRY, SYGVKD. The CDR3 length is 12 residues. CDR3 sequence (DNA): TGTGCCACCCGGCGGGACTCCTACGAGCAGTACTTC. It codes for CATRRDSYEQYF.

At least ten counts were recorded for this clonotype. This chain connects TRBV28 to TRBJ2-3; D could derive from TRBD1 or TRBD2 (5 bases each). This CDR3 is built from 13 residues. CDR1 is MDHEN, CDR2 SYDVKM, per germline. Trimming took 4 bases from V and 2 from J, leaving 7 bases between them. Here the CDR3 reads CASSWGSTDTQYF. CDR3 in DNA: TGTGCCAGCAGTTGGGGGTCCACAGATACGCAGTATTTT.

This clonotype showed up many times. The chain carries TRBV6-1 and TRBJ2-5; D unclear. V was pared by 1 base and J by 1 base, with 7 bases between. Germline CDR1 MNHNS, CDR2 SASEGT. This CDR3 has 14 residues. CDR3 protein: CASSEGVGQETQYF. The CDR3 nucleotides read TGTGCCAGCAGTGAAGGGGTAGGCCAAGAGACCCAGTACTTC.

This clonotype was seen only a few times. The V and J genes are TRBV10-3 and TRBJ2-3; D may be TRBD1 or TRBD2 (7 bases each). This CDR3 comprises 14 residues. CDR1 ENHRY and CDR2 SYGVKD come from the germline V gene. V dropped 7 bases and J dropped 4 bases, with 15 bases sitting between them. The chain's CDR3 is CAIKGGGGADTQYF. CDR3 nucleotide sequence: TGTGCCATCAAGGGAGGGGGCGGGGCAGATACGCAGTATTTT.

V gene TRBV19 combines with J gene TRBJ2-3; 7 bases are a match to TRBD2. CDR3 length: 15 amino acids. Losses at the gene ends were 5 bases for V and 4 bases for J; bases not matched to a gene: 9. From germline, CDR1 is LNHDA and CDR2 SQIVND (reference sequence). CDR3 residues: CASSPRGVSSDTQYF. The CDR3 nucleotides are TGTGCCAGTAGTCCCCGGGGGGTATCCTCAGATACGCAGTATTTT.

This clonotype was seen at least ten times. This chain joins TRBV14 and TRBJ1-2; D is unclear. The CDR3 totals 15 residues. V dropped 4 bases and J dropped 6 bases, with 18 bases sitting between them. The V gene's germline CDR1 is SGHDN and CDR2 FVKESK. The DNA of the CDR3 is TGTGCCAGCAGCCTGATTACCGGGCGCGGAAATGGCTACACCTTC. This encodes CASSLITGRGNGYTF.

This clonotype was detected ten times or more. The chain recombines TRBV7-8 with TRBJ1-2, with a tentative D call TRBD1 (6 bases). The germline V gene has CDR1 SGHVS and CDR2 FQNEAQ. Trimming left V 5 bases short and J 0 bases short, with 16 bases between. This CDR3 is built from 16 residues. The CDR3, as DNA: TGTGCCAGCAGCCCCGGACAGTCATATACTAACTATGGCTACACCTTC. This translates into CASSPGQSYTNYGYTF.

V and J are TRBV20-1 and TRBJ2-1, with 9 bases lining up with TRBD2. Trimming removed 6 bases from V and 2 bases from J; junction bases left unmatched: 5. The germline V gene encodes CDR1 DFQATT and CDR2 SNEGSKA (reference sequence). The CDR3 contains 14 residues. The chain's CDR3 is CSAGPSGTYNEQFF. The CDR3 coding sequence is TGCAGTGCGGGCCCTAGCGGGACCTACAATGAGCAGTTCTTC.

The sample holds many counts of this clonotype. This chain uses TRBV7-2 with TRBJ2-7; D might be TRBD1 (6 bases). Trimming took 2 bases from V and 5 from J, leaving 19 bases between them. Germline values: CDR1 SGHTA, CDR2 FQGNSA. The CDR3 totals 16 residues. CDR3 protein: CASSLLGRGRFDEQYF. CDR3 nucleotide sequence: TGTGCCAGCAGCTTATTGGGCAGGGGAAGGTTCGACGAGCAGTACTTC.

This clonotype was observed at least ten times. The chain carries TRBV28 and TRBJ1-5, with 7 bases aligning to TRBD1. V lost 4 bases to trimming and J lost 0 bases; unmatched junction nucleotides: 9. The CDR3 has 17 residues. Germline V gives CDR1 MDHEN, CDR2 SYDVKM. In DNA form, the CDR3 reads TGTGCCAGCAGTTCCTCCAGACAGGGCGATAGCAATCAGCCCCAGCATTTT. It encodes CASSSSRQGDSNQPQHF.

This clonotype was counted between two and nine times. This sequence joins TRBV5-1 and TRBJ2-3, with D uncertain. This CDR3 has 12 residues. The V and J ends lost 6 bases and 0 bases respectively, with 5 bases between them. Germline V CDR1 and CDR2: SGHRS, YFSETQ. The CDR3 loop is CASTDSTDTQYF. The CDR3 DNA is TGCGCCAGCACGGATAGCACAGATACGCAGTATTTT. Looking up the rest from reference TRBV5-1 and TRBJ2-3 gives the full variable domain: KAGVTQTPRYLIKTRGQQVTLSCSPISGHRSVSWYQQTPGQGLQFLFEYFSETQRNKGNFPGRFSGRQFSNSRSEMNVSTLELGDSALYLCASTDSTDTQYFGPGTRLTVL.

A few counts support this clonotype. CDR3 DNA sequence: TGTGCCAGCAGCCAAGATCTTGGTCAGCCGAACACCGGGGAGCTGTTTTTT. It yields the protein CASSQDLGQPNTGELFF. This chain joins TRBV3-1 and TRBJ2-2; D not resolved. With 0 bases removed from V and 0 bases from J, the gap between germline ends came to 11 bases. The length of the CDR3 is 17 residues. Germline V gives CDR1 LGHDT, CDR2 YNNKEL (reference sequence). Using reference TRBV3-1 and TRBJ2-2 for the parts outside the CDR3, the full variable domain is DTAVSQTPKYLVTQMGNDKSIKCEQNLGHDTMYWYKQDSKKFLKIMFSYNNKELIINETVPNRFSPKSPDKAHLNLHINSLELGDSAVYFCASSQDLGQPNTGELFFGEGSRLTVL.

This clonotype has a count of ten or more. This chain links TRBV28 with TRBJ2-1, with D hard to call. V lost 5 bases and J 6 bases, leaving 17 bases between the germline ends. The CDR3 has 15 amino acids. The germline V gene has CDR1 MDHEN and CDR2 SYDVKM. The CDR3 sequence: CASSQRNRKGNEQFF. In nucleotides, the CDR3 is TGTGCCAGCAGTCAACGGAACCGAAAGGGCAATGAGCAGTTCTTC.

In its sample, this clonotype was seen many times. This chain links TRBV27 with TRBJ2-3, with no clear D. CDR3 size: 16 residues. V shed 3 bases and J shed 0 bases, with 13 bases lying between them. Germline V gives CDR1 MNHEY, CDR2 SMNVEV (reference sequence). This CDR3 reads CASSFGIRGSTDTQYF. The DNA for the CDR3 is TGTGCCAGCAGTTTTGGAATAAGAGGCAGCACAGATACGCAGTATTTT.

This clonotype has only a few counts. The conserved closing phenylalanine or tryptophan is absent in this CDR3, likely reflecting a read error. V is TRBV7-6 and J is TRBJ1-6, with D perhaps TRBD1 (6 bases). CDR1 SGHVS and CDR2 FNYEAQ come from the germline V gene. The V end was cut by 0 bases, the J end by 4 bases, with 10 bases between. CDR3 length: 16 amino acids. DNA of the CDR3: TGTGCCAGCAGCTTAGCTGAGACAGGATATAATTCACCCCTCCACCTT. Amino acid sequence: CASSLAETGYNSPLHL.

This clonotype has a count of ten or more. The chain recombines TRBV11-2 with TRBJ2-3; D ambiguous. Per the germline V gene, CDR1 is SGHAT and CDR2 is FQNNGV. V shed 5 bases and J shed 3 bases, with 9 bases lying between them. This CDR3 comprises 13 residues. The CDR3 DNA is TGTGCCAGCAGCGTCAGATGGACAGATACGCAGTATTTT. The encoded protein is CASSVRWTDTQYF.

Concerning this clonotype: Sequence at one end of the junction differs from germline and may be a read error. The chain links TRBV5-5 to TRBJ2-2; TRBD2 is a possible D gene (5 bases). Germline loops: CDR1 SGHKS, CDR2 YYEKEE (reference sequence). CDR3 length equals 16 residues. The CDR3 spells CASSLAGPWGTGELFF. The CDR3 DNA sequence: TGTGCCAGCAGTTTGGCGGGCCCCTGGGGCACCGGGGAGCTGTTTTTT.

This chain connects TRBV3-1 to TRBJ1-5; TRBD1 aligns across 9 bases. With 10 bases clipped from V and 2 bases from J, the junction kept 9 bases outside the gene matches. In germline, CDR1 is LGHDT, CDR2 YNNKEL (reference sequence). The CDR3 contains 15 residues. The CDR3 loop reads CAKGIRDRGNQPQHF. The CDR3 DNA is TGTGCCAAGGGTATTCGGGACAGGGGCAATCAGCCCCAGCATTTT. Drawing the rest from reference TRBV3-1 and TRBJ1-5, the complete variable domain is DTAVSQTPKYLVTQMGNDKSIKCEQNLGHDTMYWYKQDSKKFLKIMFSYNNKELIINETVPNRFSPKSPDKAHLNLHINSLELGDSAVYFCAKGIRDRGNQPQHFGDGTRLSIL.

This clonotype was observed many times. The J gene is TRBJ2-5, the V gene TRBV19, with 7 bases matching TRBD1. The V segment lost 4 bases and the J segment 2 bases; nucleotides outside the gene matches: 7. Looked up from germline, CDR1 is LNHDA and CDR2 is SQIVND (reference sequence). The CDR3 loop spans 15 amino acids. The CDR3 sequence: CASSTIRQGQETQYF. DNA of the CDR3: TGTGCCAGTAGTACCATAAGACAGGGACAAGAGACCCAGTACTTC.

This chain connects TRBV7-6 to TRBJ2-3; 7 bases align to TRBD1. V shed 0 bases and J 3 bases; nucleotides not matched to a gene: 15. The germline gives CDR1 SGHVS, CDR2 FNYEAQ. This CDR3 has 19 amino acids. The CDR3 bases are TGTGCCAGCAGCTTAGCGATACAGGGGTTCGGTATAGGGACAGATACGCAGTATTTT. It translates to CASSLAIQGFGIGTDTQYF. The full variable domain, its missing parts supplied by reference TRBV7-6 and TRBJ2-3, is GAGVSQSPRYKVTKRGQDVALRCDPISGHVSLYWYRQALGQGPEFLTYFNYEAQQDKSGLPNDRFSAERPEGSISTLTIQRTEQRDSAMYRCASSLAIQGFGIGTDTQYFGPGTRLTVL.